Following are 27 T cell receptor beta chains from one sample sequenced in a study of shared clonotypes between healthy human individuals. The method was immunoSEQ multiplex PCR; TCRdb's version includes in-frame clones alone and lacks a portion of them. The sample has more than 150,000 clones; over 80% are singletons. Sequencing used naive CD4+ T cells sorted from blood. Subset reported: CD45RA+ positively selected. These receptors were obtained from a woman in her 30s in good health.

The chain recombines TRBV30 with TRBJ1-1; 12 bases are shared with TRBD1. The CDR3 loop spans 14 amino acids. The junction had 6 bases not matched to a gene; V was cut back by 0 bases and J by 10 bases. The germline gives CDR1 GTSNPN, CDR2 SVGIG (reference sequence). The CDR3: CAWSVGTGGVAAFF. CDR3 bases: TGTGCCTGGAGTGTAGGGACAGGGGGCGTCGCAGCTTTCTTT.

This chain uses TRBV19 with TRBJ1-1; 7 nucleotides line up with TRBD1. V was pared by 4 bases and J by 0 bases, with 2 bases of the junction left unmatched. CDR3 length equals 14 residues. Germline-derived CDR1 and CDR2 are LNHDA and SQIVND (reference sequence). CDR3 loop: CASSKTGMNTEAFF. The CDR3 DNA reads as TGTGCCAGTAGTAAGACAGGGATGAACACTGAAGCTTTCTTT.

In DNA, the CDR3 is TGTGCCAGCAGTCCTCCGGGACAGTTCAACTACGAGCAGTACTTC. Protein sequence: CASSPPGQFNYEQYF. The V call is TRBV28, the J call TRBJ2-7; 7 bases are a match to TRBD1. V was clipped by 5 bases and J by 3 bases; unmatched bases: 10. This CDR3 is built from 15 residues. CDR1 MDHEN and CDR2 SYDVKM come from the germline V gene.

The rearrangement links TRBV7-9 to TRBJ1-6, with 7 bases that match TRBD1. This CDR3 contains 15 residues. CDR1 is SEHNR, CDR2 FQNEAQ, per germline (reference sequence). V lost 1 base and J lost 7; bases outside the gene matches: 4. As DNA, the CDR3 is TGTGCCAGCAGCTTAGATGACAGGGAGAATTCACCCCTCCACTTT. This codes for CASSLDDRENSPLHF.

DNA of the CDR3: TGTGCCAGCAGTGAATCTAGCGGGAGTTGGACCGGGGAGCTGTTTTTT. Protein: CASSESSGSWTGELFF. This chain uses TRBV2 with TRBJ2-2, with 10 positions matching TRBD2. Germline V lookup: CDR1 SNHLY, CDR2 FYNNEI. With V trimmed by 2 bases and J by 5 bases, 5 bases remained unmatched. The CDR3 is 16 amino acids.

This clone has a single count. CDR3 bases: TGTGCCAGCAGCTTTACCTACGAGCAGTACTTC. Protein: CASSFTYEQYF. This rearrangement joins TRBV5-8 to TRBJ2-7; D gene uncertain. The ends were cut back, 2 bases at V and 2 bases at J, with 2 bases in the middle. The CDR3 spans 11 residues. Germline CDR1 SGHTS, CDR2 YDEGEE.

The rearrangement uses TRBV28 and TRBJ1-1; 8 nucleotides line up with TRBD1. This CDR3 spans 12 amino acids. CDR1 and CDR2 (germline): MDHEN, SYDVKM. J gave up 10 bases and V 5 bases, and 6 bases lay outside the gene matches. This chain's CDR3 is CASSATGASAFF. The CDR3 DNA reads as TGTGCCAGCAGTGCGACAGGGGCGTCAGCTTTCTTT.

The chain carries TRBV28 and TRBJ1-5, with D maybe TRBD1 (6 bases). Trimming removed 3 bases from V and 5 bases from J, with 14 bases in between. Germline CDR1 reads MDHEN; CDR2 reads SYDVKM. This CDR3 has 15 residues. The CDR3 here is CASSFGGRGDQPQHF. DNA of the CDR3: TGTGCCAGCAGTTTTGGGGGGAGGGGGGATCAGCCCCAGCATTTT. The full variable domain, in which reference TRBV28 and TRBJ1-5 provide the parts outside the CDR3, is DVKVTQSSRYLVKRTGEKVFLECVQDMDHENMFWYRQDPGLGLRLIYFSYDVKMKEKGDIPEGYSVSREKKERFSLILESASTNQTSMYLCASSFGGRGDQPQHFGDGTRLSIL.

The rearrangement links TRBV28 to TRBJ2-5; weak D call: TRBD2 (6 bases). The last part of the DNA fits TRBJ2-7 better; the J call may be wrong. The germline CDR1 and CDR2 sequences are MDHEN and SYDVKM. There are 15 residues in the CDR3. The CDR3 here is CASSSLGGGSYEQYF. The CDR3 DNA reads TGTGCCAGCAGTTCGCTGGGGGGAGGAAGCTACGAGCAGTACTTC.

V gene TRBV5-1 combines with J gene TRBJ1-2; D not certain. There are 12 residues in the CDR3. Trimming removed 1 base at V and 3 bases at J, with 4 bases between. Germline loops: CDR1 SGHRS, CDR2 YFSETQ. CDR3 in amino acids: CASSLTDYGYTF. CDR3 DNA sequence: TGCGCCAGCAGCTTGACAGACTATGGCTACACCTTC.

The V gene is TRBV28, the J gene TRBJ1-3, with no clear D. The CDR3 is 14 residues long. Germline lookup yields CDR1 MDHEN and CDR2 SYDVKM. With 3 bases removed from V and 3 bases from J, the gap between germline ends came to 9 bases. DNA for the CDR3: TGTGCCAGCAGTTTTTGGGTGGGTGGAAACACCATATATTTT. It specifies CASSFWVGGNTIYF. The whole variable domain, remainder taken from reference TRBV28 and TRBJ1-3, is DVKVTQSSRYLVKRTGEKVFLECVQDMDHENMFWYRQDPGLGLRLIYFSYDVKMKEKGDIPEGYSVSREKKERFSLILESASTNQTSMYLCASSFWVGGNTIYFGEGSWLTVV.

The rearrangement joins TRBV10-1 to TRBJ2-5; no clear D gene. Looked up from germline, CDR1 is WNHNN and CDR2 is SYGVQD (reference sequence). Trimming took 8 bases from V and 4 from J, leaving 11 bases between them. The CDR3 length is 12 residues. CDR3 bases: TGCGCCAGCCTCCACATTTTAGAGACCCAGTACTTC. Protein: CASLHILETQYF.

The genes are TRBV19 and TRBJ1-5; TRBD1 might be the D (5 bases). The length of the CDR3 is 15 residues. The V gene's germline CDR1 is LNHDA and CDR2 SQIVND (reference sequence). V was cut by 1 base and J by 3 bases, with 10 bases left in between. Here the CDR3 DNA reads TGTGCCAGTAGTATAGCGAACGGGGCCAATCAGCCCCAGCATTTT. Translating gives CASSIANGANQPQHF.

The J gene is TRBJ2-5, the V gene TRBV9; D gene unclear. The J call may not be correct, given that the DNA end is closer to TRBJ2-7. The CDR3 has 14 amino acids. Germline loops: CDR1 SGDLS, CDR2 YYNGEE. The chain's CDR3 is CASSVAADSYEQYF. CDR3 bases: TGTGCCAGCAGCGTAGCTGCAGATTCCTACGAGCAGTACTTC.

This chain links TRBV7-2 with TRBJ1-5; no clear D. CDR1 is SGHTA, CDR2 FQGNSA, per germline. With 0 bases removed from V and 4 bases from J, the gap between germline ends came to 10 bases. CDR3 length equals 15 residues. The CDR3 protein is CASSLAPVGNQPQHF. CDR3 DNA: TGTGCCAGCAGCTTAGCGCCGGTGGGTAATCAGCCCCAGCATTTT.

This chain uses TRBV6-1 with TRBJ2-2; possibly TRBD2 for D (5 bases). V was pared by 7 bases and J by 2 bases, with 11 bases between. Germline V gene lookup returns CDR1 MNHNS and CDR2 SASEGT. This CDR3 is 14 amino acids long. As DNA, the CDR3 is TGTGCCAGCATCGTAGCGCAAAACACCGGGGAGCTGTTTTTT. Translated: CASIVAQNTGELFF.

The chain carries TRBV28 and TRBJ1-3, with D perhaps matching TRBD1 (5 bases). The CDR3 has 16 residues. Per the germline V gene, CDR1 is MDHEN and CDR2 is SYDVKM. V lost 6 bases and J 0 bases, leaving 15 bases between the germline ends. CDR3 DNA sequence: TGTGCCAGCAGCCCTGCCGGGGACTTCTCTGGAAACACCATATATTTT. Translated, it gives CASSPAGDFSGNTIYF.

This sequence joins TRBV5-1 and TRBJ2-5; D unclear. The germline gives CDR1 SGHRS, CDR2 YFSETQ. V dropped 0 bases and J dropped 2 bases, with 5 bases sitting between them. The CDR3 has 13 residues. The CDR3 loop reads CASSLGQQETQYF. DNA for the CDR3: TGCGCCAGCAGCTTGGGGCAGCAAGAGACCCAGTACTTC.

This clone occurred once. The chain is built from TRBV19 and TRBJ1-4, with TRBD1 matching over 12 bases. The V segment lost 5 bases and the J segment 10 bases; nucleotides outside the gene matches: 8. CDR3 length equals 15 residues. Per germline, CDR1 LNHDA and CDR2 SQIVND (reference sequence). This chain's CDR3 is CASSLTGTGGGKLFF. The DNA of the CDR3 is TGTGCCAGTAGTCTCACCGGGACAGGGGGCGGAAAACTGTTTTTT.

The chain combines TRBV27 with TRBJ2-3, with TRBD2 matching over 7 bases. This CDR3 has 18 amino acids. Germline V gene lookup returns CDR1 MNHEY and CDR2 SMNVEV (reference sequence). V lost 3 bases and J lost 1; bases outside the gene matches: 13. CDR3 loop: CASSFTSDRWGGTDTQYF. The CDR3 bases are TGTGCCAGCAGTTTCACTAGCGACCGATGGGGGGGCACAGATACGCAGTATTTT.

The chain employs TRBV18 and TRBJ1-2; D ambiguous. V was clipped by 2 bases and J by 2 bases, with 6 bases between them. CDR3 length equals 13 residues. Germline V gene lookup returns CDR1 KGHSH and CDR2 LQKENI. CDR3 in DNA: TGTGCCAGCTCACCAGTTGGGAACTATGGCTACACCTTC. Translated: CASSPVGNYGYTF.

The chain links TRBV5-6 to TRBJ1-6; 8 nucleotides align to TRBD1. There are 15 residues in the CDR3. Trimming at V came to 3 bases and at J to 10 bases, leaving 9 bases not matched to a gene. In germline, CDR1 is SGHDT, CDR2 YYEEEE. CDR3 DNA sequence: TGTGCCAGCAGCTCATGGACAGGGACGATCTCACCCCTCCACTTT. Its translation: CASSSWTGTISPLHF.

The chain combines TRBV28 with TRBJ1-5; D unclear. CDR1 and CDR2 from the germline V gene are MDHEN and SYDVKM. Trimming took 3 bases from V and 3 from J, leaving 15 bases between them. This CDR3 region has 16 residues. The CDR3 DNA reads as TGTGCCAGCAGTTTGGTTGCGATTACATACAATCAGCCCCAGCATTTT. Translating it yields CASSLVAITYNQPQHF.

This chain links TRBV5-6 with TRBJ2-1, with 9 bases aligning to TRBD2. The V and J ends lost 1 base and 4 bases, in that order; junction bases with no gene match: 6. This CDR3 contains 16 residues. CDR1 is SGHDT, CDR2 YYEEEE, per germline. CDR3 nucleotide sequence: TGTGCCAGCAGCTTGACGGCTAGCGGGACATACAATGAGCAGTTCTTC. Protein product: CASSLTASGTYNEQFF.

The chain carries TRBV19 and TRBJ2-2; TRBD2 matches at 8 bases. The CDR3 is 15 amino acids. J lost 3 bases, V lost 6 bases, and 6 bases had no gene match. The germline CDR1 and CDR2 sequences are LNHDA and SQIVND (reference sequence). The CDR3 DNA sequence: TGTGCCAGTAGACTCGGGGGGGGTCACACCGGGGAGCTGTTTTTT. This codes for CASRLGGGHTGELFF.

The chain couples TRBV11-2 to TRBJ2-7; D perhaps matches TRBD2 (5 bases). The germline gives CDR1 SGHAT, CDR2 FQNNGV. This CDR3 is built from 17 residues. Trimming left V 4 bases short and J 1 base short, with 20 bases between. This chain's CDR3 is CASSSTNPEVGSYEQYF. CDR3 coding DNA: TGTGCCAGCAGCTCCACCAACCCGGAGGTAGGATCCTACGAGCAGTACTTC. The full variable domain, in which reference TRBV11-2 and TRBJ2-7 provide the parts outside the CDR3, is EAGVAQSPRYKIIEKRQSVAFWCNPISGHATLYWYQQILGQGPKLLIQFQNNGVVDDSQLPKDRFSAERLKGVDSTLKIQPAKLEDSAVYLCASSSTNPEVGSYEQYFGPGTRLTVT.

The J gene is TRBJ2-7, the V gene TRBV28; 7 nucleotides align to TRBD2. CDR3 length: 15 residues. Losses at the gene ends were 5 bases for V and 1 base for J; bases not matched to a gene: 8. Germline assignment: CDR1 MDHEN and CDR2 SYDVKM. In nucleotides, the CDR3 is TGTGCCAGCAGTCCTCTAGGTAGCGGGTCCTACGAGCAGTACTTC. Protein product: CASSPLGSGSYEQYF.